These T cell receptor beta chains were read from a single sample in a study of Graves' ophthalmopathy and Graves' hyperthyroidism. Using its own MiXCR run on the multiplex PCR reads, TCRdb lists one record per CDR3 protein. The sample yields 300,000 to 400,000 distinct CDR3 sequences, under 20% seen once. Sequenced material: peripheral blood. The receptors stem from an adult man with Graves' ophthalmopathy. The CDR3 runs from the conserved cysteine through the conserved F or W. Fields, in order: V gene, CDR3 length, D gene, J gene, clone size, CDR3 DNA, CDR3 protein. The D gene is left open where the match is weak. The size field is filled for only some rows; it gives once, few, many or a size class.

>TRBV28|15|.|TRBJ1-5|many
TGTGCCAGCAGTTTACCCGGGACAATGGGTCAGCCCCAGCATTTT
CASSLPGTMGQPQHF
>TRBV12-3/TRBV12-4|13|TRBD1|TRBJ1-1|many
TGTGCCAGCATTGACAGGGGGGACACTGAAGCTTTCTTT
CASIDRGDTEAFF
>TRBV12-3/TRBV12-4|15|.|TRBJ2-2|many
TGTGCCAGCAGCCCTCATAGCGGGAACACCGGGGAGCTGTTTTTT
CASSPHSGNTGELFF
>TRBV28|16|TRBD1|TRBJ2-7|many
TGTGCCAGCAGCTACCACCCGGGACAGGGACTCAACGAGCAGTACTTC
CASSYHPGQGLNEQYF
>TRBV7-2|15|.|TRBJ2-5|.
TGTGCCAGCAGCTTAGTAGCGGCCCCACGGGAGACCCAGTACTTC
CASSLVAAPRETQYF
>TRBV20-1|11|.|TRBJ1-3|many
TGCAGTGCTAGGGGGGAAAACACCATATATTTT
CSARGENTIYF
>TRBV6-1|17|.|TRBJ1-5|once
TGTGCCAGCAGCCCACACGAGGGGTTTAGACACCATCAGCCCCAGCATTTT
CASSPHEGFRHHQPQHF
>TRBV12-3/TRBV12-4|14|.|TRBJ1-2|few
TGTGCCAGCAGTTTAAGTGACGGGAACTATGGCTACACCTTC
CASSLSDGNYGYTF
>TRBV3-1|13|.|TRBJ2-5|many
TGTGCCAGCAGCCCGTCAAACGTAGAGACCCAGTACTTC
CASSPSNVETQYF
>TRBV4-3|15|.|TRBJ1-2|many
TGCGCCAGCAGCCAAGAATTTGGGGACCACTATGGCTACACCTTC
CASSQEFGDHYGYTF
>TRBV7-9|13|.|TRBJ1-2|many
TGTGCCAGCAAGTCGGAGGCCCTCTATGGCTACACCTTC
CASKSEALYGYTF
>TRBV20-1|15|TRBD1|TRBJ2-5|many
TGCAGTGCCCACTACCCGACAGGGGTTGCAGAGACCCAGTACTTC
CSAHYPTGVAETQYF
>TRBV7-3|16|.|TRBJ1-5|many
TGTGCCAGCAGCCCACCAGGGACACTTCAGGATCAGCCCCAGCATTTT
CASSPPGTLQDQPQHF
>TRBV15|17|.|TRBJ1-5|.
TGTGCCACCAGCAGAGCAAGGGTCACAGGCCTCAATCAGCCCCAGCATTTT
CATSRARVTGLNQPQHF
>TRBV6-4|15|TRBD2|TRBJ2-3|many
TGTGCCAGCAGAAAAAGCGGGGGAGGGACAGATACGCAGTATTTT
CASRKSGGGTDTQYF
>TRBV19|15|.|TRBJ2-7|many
TGTGCCAGTAGTACGCCTACCCGCCTACCCTACGAGCAGTACTTC
CASSTPTRLPYEQYF
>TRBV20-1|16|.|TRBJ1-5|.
TGCAGTGCTAGAACGTGGCGGGGAATGGCGAATCAGCCCCAGCATTTT
CSARTWRGMANQPQHF
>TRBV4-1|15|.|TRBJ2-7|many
TGCGCCAGCGCCAGGGGAGCGGCACACGGGGACGAGCAGTACTTC
CASARGAAHGDEQYF
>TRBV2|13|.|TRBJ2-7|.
TGTGCCAGCAGCGACGGGACTGACTACGAGCAGTACTTC
CASSDGTDYEQYF
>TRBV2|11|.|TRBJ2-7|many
TGTGCCAGCAGAGTGGTCTACGAGCAGTACTTC
CASRVVYEQYF
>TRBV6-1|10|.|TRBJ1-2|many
TGTGCCAGCAACCTTTCTGGCTACACCTTC
CASNLSGYTF